The rows below give T cell receptor beta chains drawn from one sample of a study of immune heterogeneity within non-small cell lung tumors. TCRdb re-called the multiplex PCR reads with MiXCR, one entry per CDR3 protein. Seen here are more than 10,000 distinct CDR3 sequences, approximately 20% observed once, and the top ten hold 4.6%. The sample was lung tumor tissue. These receptors were collected from a man between 60 and 70 years old with non-small cell lung cancer. Each CDR3 is given with its conserved first and last residue. Fields, in order: clone size, J gene, D gene, V gene, CDR3 DNA, CDR3 protein. D genes are given only for firm matches. Size values are once, few and many counts, or a class for expanded clones, and some rows have none.

.	TRBJ2-2	TRBD2	TRBV6-2/TRBV6-3	TGTGCCAGCTCTAGGGCTTGCGGGAGGGCCCACACCGGGGAGCTGTTTTTT	CASSRACGRAHTGELFF
medium-sized	TRBJ2-3	TRBD2	TRBV12-3/TRBV12-4	TGTGCCAGCAGTTTCAAAGGGGGACTAGCAGATACGCAGTATTTT	CASSFKGGLADTQYF
many	TRBJ1-5	.	TRBV2	TGTGCCAGCAGTGTTTGGGATAGCAATCAGCCCCAGCATTTT	CASSVWDSNQPQHF
.	TRBJ1-1	.	TRBV5-6	TGTGCCAGCAGCTTCGGGGGTAAGAGGACTGAAGCTTTCTTT	CASSFGGKRTEAFF
few	TRBJ1-3	.	TRBV14	TGTGCCAGCAGCCGAACAGGGCCAAGCTCTGGAAACACCATATATTTT	CASSRTGPSSGNTIYF
.	TRBJ1-2	.	TRBV10-3	TGTGCCATCAGTGACTGGGGATCCGGCTACACCTTC	CAISDWGSGYTF
.	TRBJ2-4	.	TRBV15	TGTACCACCAGCAGAGATTTAAGTGGACTAGCCAAAAACATTCAGTACTTC	CTTSRDLSGLAKNIQYF
.	TRBJ2-4	.	TRBV14	TGTGCCAGCAGCCAAGGGTCTGCAAACATTCAGTACTTC	CASSQGSANIQYF
.	TRBJ2-1	TRBD2	TRBV3-1	TGTGCCAGCAGCCAAGATCTCCTAGCGGGGGGGCATGAGCAGTTCTTC	CASSQDLLAGGHEQFF
.	TRBJ2-1	TRBD2	TRBV25-1	TGTGCCAGCAGTGAGAGGAGCGGGATAAATAAGCAGTTCTTC	CASSERSGINKQFF
few	TRBJ2-5	.	TRBV30	TGTGCCTGGAGTGTAGGAGAGACCCAGTACTTC	CAWSVGETQYF
.	TRBJ1-5	.	TRBV7-9	TGTGCCAGCAGCTTGCAGGGTGGCAATCAGCCCCAGCATTTT	CASSLQGGNQPQHF
many	TRBJ2-6	.	TRBV6-6	TGTGCCAGCAGTTACTCGAGTAACACGGTCGGGGCCAACGTCCTGACTTTC	CASSYSSNTVGANVLTF
medium-sized	TRBJ2-3	.	TRBV12-3/TRBV12-4	TGTGCCAGCATACCGGGACCCCCCGTAGATACGCAGTATTTT	CASIPGPPVDTQYF
few	TRBJ1-2	.	TRBV4-2	TGTGCCAGCAGCCGTGGACAGAGCAATAATGGCTACACCTTC	CASSRGQSNNGYTF
.	TRBJ2-7	TRBD1	TRBV5-6	TGTGCCAGCAGCGGGACAGGGTACGAGCAGTACTTC	CASSGTGYEQYF
.	TRBJ2-3	.	TRBV15	TGTGCCACCAGCGGGAACAGGGTTTTCACAGATACGCAGTATTTT	CATSGNRVFTDTQYF
.	TRBJ2-3	TRBD2	TRBV7-3	TGTGCCAGCAGCTGGACTAGCGGTACAGATACGCAGTATTTT	CASSWTSGTDTQYF
.	TRBJ2-2	.	TRBV5-1	TGCGCCAGCAGCCCGGGGGACCTGAGAAGCACCGGGGAGCTGTTTTTT	CASSPGDLRSTGELFF
.	TRBJ2-5	TRBD1	TRBV5-1	TGCGCCAGCAGCTCCACCGGGACAGGGGGCTGGGAGACCCAGTACTTC	CASSSTGTGGWETQYF
.	TRBJ2-1	TRBD2	TRBV6-1	TGTGCCAGCAGTGACGGGCTAGCGGGATCGGCGCAGTTCTTC	CASSDGLAGSAQFF
few	TRBJ1-2	.	TRBV7-3	TGTGCCAGCAGCCTGGAGACAAGGAAGCTCCATGGCTACACCTTC	CASSLETRKLHGYTF
.	TRBJ2-7	TRBD1	TRBV6-1	TGTGCCAGCAGCCCGGCGCAGGGGGACTCCTACGAGCAGTACTTC	CASSPAQGDSYEQYF
medium-sized	TRBJ1-5	.	TRBV27	TGTGCCAGCAGCCCCCGGATCGGCAATCAGCCCCAGCATTTT	CASSPRIGNQPQHF
.	TRBJ2-5	.	TRBV11-2	TGTGCCAGCAGCTTACGGATTACGGCGGGAGAGACCCAGTACTTC	CASSLRITAGETQYF
medium-sized	TRBJ1-2	.	TRBV19	TGTGCCAGTAGTATCCAAGGGGACTATGGCTACACCTTC	CASSIQGDYGYTF
.	TRBJ2-4	.	TRBV10-2	TGCGCCAGCAGTGAGTCGGTTAGCGGAGCCAAAAACATTCAGTACTTC	CASSESVSGAKNIQYF
medium-sized	TRBJ2-7	TRBD1	TRBV6-1	TGTGCCAGCAGGAGCGAGACAGGGCGTTGGGAGCAGTACTTC	CASRSETGRWEQYF
medium-sized	TRBJ2-7	.	TRBV28	TGTGCCAGCAGTCTAGGGGGGGGACCGCAGTACTTC	CASSLGGGPQYF
.	TRBJ1-1	TRBD1	TRBV10-1	TGCGCCAGCAGCCGGGACAGGAGCCCCACTGAAGCTTTCTTT	CASSRDRSPTEAFF
.	TRBJ2-7	.	TRBV20-1	TGCAGTGCTAGATCGGTGAGCCCAAGCTCCTACGAGCAGTACTTC	CSARSVSPSSYEQYF
.	TRBJ2-7	.	TRBV3-1	TGTGCCAGCAGCCAAGATATGAGGGAGCAGTACTTC	CASSQDMREQYF
medium-sized	TRBJ2-3	.	TRBV7-9	TGTGCCAGCAGCGAAGGACTGTCGAGCACAGATACGCAGTATTTT	CASSEGLSSTDTQYF
few	TRBJ2-1	.	TRBV5-4	TGTGCCAGCAGCTTAGAGCGGGATGAGCAGTTCTTC	CASSLERDEQFF
medium-sized	TRBJ1-2	.	TRBV5-1	TGCGCCAGCAGCTTGGAATCGGGGTCCTATGGCTACACCTTC	CASSLESGSYGYTF
medium-sized	TRBJ2-5	.	TRBV20-1	TGCAGTGCCGGCCGGCAAGGGGAAGGAGAGACCCAGTACTTC	CSAGRQGEGETQYF
.	TRBJ2-3	.	TRBV5-1	TGCGCCAGCAGCCCGGGGAGCTCAACATACGGAGATACGCAGTATTTT	CASSPGSSTYGDTQYF
.	TRBJ2-2	.	TRBV19	TGTGCCAGTAGTATCCTTCTTAGGAACACCGGGGAGCTGTTTTTT	CASSILLRNTGELFF
.	TRBJ1-2	.	TRBV7-3	TGTGCCAGCAGCTTAGACCGAAGCTATGGCTACACCTTC	CASSLDRSYGYTF
medium-sized	TRBJ1-5	TRBD1	TRBV30	TGTGCCTGGACCCACGGACAGGCGGGAAATCAGCCCCAGCATTTT	CAWTHGQAGNQPQHF
.	TRBJ2-1	.	TRBV28	TGTGCCAGCAGTCTTCCGGGAGACTACAATGAGCAGTTCTTC	CASSLPGDYNEQFF
few	TRBJ2-1	TRBD2	TRBV25-1	TGTGCCAGCAGCCGCGGACTAGCGGGAGGTCGGTACAATGAGCAGTTCTTC	CASSRGLAGGRYNEQFF
.	TRBJ2-7	.	TRBV11-3	TGTGCCAGCAGCCCACAGGGCAGATCGGACGAGCAGTACTTC	CASSPQGRSDEQYF
few	TRBJ2-5	.	TRBV6-1	TGTGCCAGCAGGCGAGAAGAGACCCAGTACTTC	CASRREETQYF
.	TRBJ1-1	.	TRBV25-1	TGTGCCAGCTCAGACAGCATGAACACTGAAGCTTTCTTT	CASSDSMNTEAFF
many	TRBJ1-1	TRBD1	TRBV20-1	TGCAGTGCTAGAGATGGACAGGGACTGGGCACTGAAGCTTTCTTT	CSARDGQGLGTEAFF
.	TRBJ2-1	TRBD2	TRBV4-1	TGCGCCAGCAGCCAAGTCACCGGGAGGGCCGACAATGAGCAGTTCTTC	CASSQVTGRADNEQFF
medium-sized	TRBJ2-7	.	TRBV3-1	TGTGCCAGCAGCGACCTAGGCGAGCAGTACTTC	CASSDLGEQYF
.	TRBJ2-3	TRBD2	TRBV6-2/TRBV6-3	TGTGCCAGCACTTCCCCTCGGGAGGAGGTAGATACGCAGTATTTT	CASTSPREEVDTQYF
.	TRBJ1-4	.	TRBV5-5	TGTGCCGGCAGCTATGACGGGCAGGATGAAAAACTGTTTTTT	CAGSYDGQDEKLFF
medium-sized	TRBJ2-3	.	TRBV19	TGTGCCAGTAGTATGGGTCTCTCAGATACGCAGTATTTT	CASSMGLSDTQYF